A single sample is the source of the 8 T cell receptor beta chains below, sequenced in a study of T-cell memory formation after mild COVID-19. One entry per CDR3 protein results from TCRdb running MiXCR on the 5' RACE reads. The table lists under 650,000 distinct CDR3 sequences, more than 15% of them singletons. Sequenced sample: PBMCs or a T cell subset sorted from them (not recorded which). The receptors here all came from an adult woman who had mild COVID-19 (a few samples of this study predate the infection). Cell type and time point are not known.

This clonotype was recorded many times. The rearrangement uses TRBV12-3 or TRBV12-4 and TRBJ2-5; 7 nucleotides match TRBD1. V was clipped by 5 bases and J by 0 bases; unmatched bases: 6. The CDR3 is 15 residues long. The CDR3 sequence is CASSLAGTDQETQYF. DNA of the CDR3: TGTGCCAGCAGTCTCGCCGGGACAGACCAAGAGACCCAGTACTTC.

This clonotype was recorded a few times. The genes are TRBV9 and TRBJ2-7; 9 nucleotides match TRBD1. This CDR3 comprises 15 residues. Looked up from germline, CDR1 is SGDLS and CDR2 is YYNGEE. V dropped 4 bases and J dropped 6; count of bases not matched to a gene: 11. The CDR3 is CASSLLGDRDGEQYF. In DNA, the CDR3 is TGTGCCAGCAGCCTCTTGGGGGACAGGGACGGCGAGCAGTACTTC.

The sample holds a few counts of this clonotype. This chain links TRBV6-6 with TRBJ1-1; D remains unclear. CDR1 MNHNY and CDR2 SVGAGI come from the germline V gene (reference sequence). This CDR3 is 13 amino acids long. V was clipped by 7 bases and J by 6 bases, with 15 bases between them. The CDR3 DNA is TGTGCCAGCATGGTACAGAAGGTGGCTGAAGCTTTCTTT. Protein sequence: CASMVQKVAEAFF.

This clonotype occurred a few times. The chain is built from TRBV11-3 and TRBJ2-2; unclear D gene. Looked up from germline, CDR1 is SGHNT and CDR2 is YENEEA. CDR3 length equals 12 residues. Trimming shortened V by 6 bases and J by 7 bases, and 9 bases separated the two germline ends. This CDR3 reads CASRRMGGELFF. CDR3 in DNA: TGTGCCAGCAGGCGAATGGGCGGGGAGCTGTTTTTT.

This clonotype was detected ten times or more. The genes are TRBV18 and TRBJ2-7; 7 bases agree with TRBD2. Germline V gene lookup returns CDR1 KGHSH and CDR2 LQKENI. The CDR3 runs 11 residues. J lost 6 bases, V lost 8 bases, and 4 bases had no gene match. In DNA form, the CDR3 reads TGTGCCAGCAGCAGGGAGGGCGAGCAGTACTTC. Residues: CASSREGEQYF.

CDR3 sequence: CASQGGATEAFF. The CDR3 nucleotides are TGTGCCAGCCAGGGGGGGGCCACTGAAGCTTTCTTT. The chain couples TRBV15 to TRBJ1-1; 7 nucleotides line up with TRBD1. CDR1 LNHNV and CDR2 YYDKDF come from the germline V gene (reference sequence). J was trimmed by 4 bases and V by 10 bases; bases with no gene match: 6. The CDR3 has 12 residues.

The chain is built from TRBV6-5 and TRBJ2-7; the match to TRBD1 covers 10 bases. Germline values: CDR1 MNHEY, CDR2 SVGAGI. V was pared by 4 bases and J by 3 bases, with 12 bases of the junction left unmatched. The CDR3 contains 17 residues. Here the CDR3 DNA reads TGTGCCAGCAGTTTTAGTCTCCGGGACAGGGGATTCTACGAGCAGTACTTC. Residues: CASSFSLRDRGFYEQYF.

The table lists this clonotype with a few counts. The chain couples TRBV5-1 to TRBJ1-1; a possible D gene is TRBD1 (5 bases). Trimming removed 3 bases from V and 5 bases from J, with 14 bases in between. This CDR3 has 14 amino acids. Germline V gives CDR1 SGHRS, CDR2 YFSETQ. This chain's CDR3 is CASSSWDGVTEAFF. DNA for the CDR3: TGCGCCAGCAGCTCGTGGGACGGGGTTACTGAAGCTTTCTTT.